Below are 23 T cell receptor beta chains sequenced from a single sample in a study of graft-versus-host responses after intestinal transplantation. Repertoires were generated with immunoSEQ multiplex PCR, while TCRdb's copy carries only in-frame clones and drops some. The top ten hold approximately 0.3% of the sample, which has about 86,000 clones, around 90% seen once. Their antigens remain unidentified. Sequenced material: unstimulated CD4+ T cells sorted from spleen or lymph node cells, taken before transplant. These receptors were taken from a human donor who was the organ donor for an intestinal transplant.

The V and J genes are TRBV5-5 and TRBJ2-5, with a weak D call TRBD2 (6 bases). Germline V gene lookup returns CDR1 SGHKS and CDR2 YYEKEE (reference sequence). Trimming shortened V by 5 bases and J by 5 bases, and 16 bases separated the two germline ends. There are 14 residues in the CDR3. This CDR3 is CASSPEAGRETQYF. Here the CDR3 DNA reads TGTGCCAGCAGTCCCGAGGCGGGGAGGGAGACCCAGTACTTC.

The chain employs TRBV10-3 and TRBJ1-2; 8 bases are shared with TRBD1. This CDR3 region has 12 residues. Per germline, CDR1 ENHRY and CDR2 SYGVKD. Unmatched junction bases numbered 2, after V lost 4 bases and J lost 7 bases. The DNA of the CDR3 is TGTGCCATCAGTGTAGGACAGGGTGGCTACACCTTC. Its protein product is CAISVGQGGYTF.

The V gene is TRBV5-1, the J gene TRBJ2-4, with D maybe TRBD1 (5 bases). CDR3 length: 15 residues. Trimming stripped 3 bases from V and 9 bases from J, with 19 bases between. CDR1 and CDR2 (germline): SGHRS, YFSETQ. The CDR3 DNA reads TGCGCCAGCAGCTCTGATGGGCAGGGTATCGGCATTCAGTACTTC. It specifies CASSSDGQGIGIQYF. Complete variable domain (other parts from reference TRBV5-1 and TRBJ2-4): KAGVTQTPRYLIKTRGQQVTLSCSPISGHRSVSWYQQTPGQGLQFLFEYFSETQRNKGNFPGRFSGRQFSNSRSEMNVSTLELGDSALYLCASSSDGQGIGIQYFGAGTRLSVL.

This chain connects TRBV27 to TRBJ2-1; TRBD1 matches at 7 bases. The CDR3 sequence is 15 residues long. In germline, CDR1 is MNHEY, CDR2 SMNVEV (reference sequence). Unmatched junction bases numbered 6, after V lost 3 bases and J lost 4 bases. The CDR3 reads CASSLNPGGYNEQFF. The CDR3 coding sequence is TGTGCCAGCAGTTTGAATCCAGGGGGTTACAATGAGCAGTTCTTC.

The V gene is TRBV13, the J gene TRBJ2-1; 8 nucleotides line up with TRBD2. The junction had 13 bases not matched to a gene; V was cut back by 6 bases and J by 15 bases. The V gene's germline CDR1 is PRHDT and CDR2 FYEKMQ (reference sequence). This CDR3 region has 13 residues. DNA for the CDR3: TGTGCCAGCAGACGGGCGGGGGGTCCCAGCGGGTTCTTC. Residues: CASRRAGGPSGFF.

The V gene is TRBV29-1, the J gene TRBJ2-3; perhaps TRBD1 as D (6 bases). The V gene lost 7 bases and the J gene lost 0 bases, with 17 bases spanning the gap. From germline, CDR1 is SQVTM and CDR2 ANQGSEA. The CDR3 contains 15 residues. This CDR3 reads CSASGELSSTDTQYF. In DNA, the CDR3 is TGCAGCGCCTCAGGGGAGCTATCTAGCACAGATACGCAGTATTTT.

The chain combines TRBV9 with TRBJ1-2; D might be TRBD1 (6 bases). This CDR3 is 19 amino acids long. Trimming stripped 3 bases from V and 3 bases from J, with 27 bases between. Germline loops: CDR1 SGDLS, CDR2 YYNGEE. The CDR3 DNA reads TGTGCCAGCAGCGGCCGCGGAGCGGGGGGGGGCGCTTTATACTATGGCTACACCTTC. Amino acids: CASSGRGAGGGALYYGYTF.

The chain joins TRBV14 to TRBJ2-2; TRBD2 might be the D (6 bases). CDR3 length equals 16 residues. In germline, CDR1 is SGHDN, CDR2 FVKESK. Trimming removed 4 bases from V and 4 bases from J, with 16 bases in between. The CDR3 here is CASSRQRVGGTGELFF. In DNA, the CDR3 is TGTGCCAGCAGCCGACAAAGGGTCGGGGGCACCGGGGAGCTGTTTTTT.

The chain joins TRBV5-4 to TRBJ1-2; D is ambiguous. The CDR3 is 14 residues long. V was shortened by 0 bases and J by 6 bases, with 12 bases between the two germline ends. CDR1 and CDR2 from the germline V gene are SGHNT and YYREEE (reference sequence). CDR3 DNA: TGTGCCAGCAGCTTGGATACAGCACGCCATGGCTACACCTTC. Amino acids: CASSLDTARHGYTF.

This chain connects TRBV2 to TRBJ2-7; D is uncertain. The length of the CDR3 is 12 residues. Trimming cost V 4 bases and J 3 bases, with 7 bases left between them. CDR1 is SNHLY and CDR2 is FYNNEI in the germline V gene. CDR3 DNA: TGTGCCAGCAGTGTGTCCAGCTACGAGCAGTACTTC. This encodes CASSVSSYEQYF.

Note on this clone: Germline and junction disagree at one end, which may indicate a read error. The DNA of the CDR3 is TGTGCCAGCAGCCAAACTGTAGCTTTCTTT. This sequence encodes CASSQTVAFF. J is TRBJ1-1 and V is TRBV7-3; D unresolved. The CDR3 is 10 amino acids. Germline CDR1 SGHTA, CDR2 FQGTGA.

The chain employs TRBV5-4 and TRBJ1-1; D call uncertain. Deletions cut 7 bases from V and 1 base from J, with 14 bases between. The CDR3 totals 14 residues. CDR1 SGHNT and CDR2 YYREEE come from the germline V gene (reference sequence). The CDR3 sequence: CASPWWAGNTEAFF. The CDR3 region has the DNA TGTGCCAGCCCCTGGTGGGCGGGGAACACTGAAGCTTTCTTT.

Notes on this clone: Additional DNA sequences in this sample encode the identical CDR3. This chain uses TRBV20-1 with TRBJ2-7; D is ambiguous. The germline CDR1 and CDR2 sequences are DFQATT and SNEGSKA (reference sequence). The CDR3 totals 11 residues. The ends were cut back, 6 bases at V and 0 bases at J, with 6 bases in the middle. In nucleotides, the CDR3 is TGCAGTGCCCGGGTCTCCTACGAGCAGTACTTC. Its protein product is CSARVSYEQYF.

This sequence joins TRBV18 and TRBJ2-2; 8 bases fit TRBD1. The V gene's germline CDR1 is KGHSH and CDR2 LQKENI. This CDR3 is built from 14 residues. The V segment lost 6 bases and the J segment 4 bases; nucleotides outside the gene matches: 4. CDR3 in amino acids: CASSGQGITGELFF. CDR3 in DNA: TGTGCCAGCTCCGGACAGGGAATCACCGGGGAGCTGTTTTTT.

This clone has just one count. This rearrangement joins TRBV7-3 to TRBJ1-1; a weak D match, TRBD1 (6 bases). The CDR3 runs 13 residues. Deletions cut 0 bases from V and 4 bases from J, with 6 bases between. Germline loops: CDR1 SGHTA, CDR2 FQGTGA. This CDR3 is CASSLTGGTEAFF. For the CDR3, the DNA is TGTGCCAGCAGCTTAACAGGGGGCACTGAAGCTTTCTTT.

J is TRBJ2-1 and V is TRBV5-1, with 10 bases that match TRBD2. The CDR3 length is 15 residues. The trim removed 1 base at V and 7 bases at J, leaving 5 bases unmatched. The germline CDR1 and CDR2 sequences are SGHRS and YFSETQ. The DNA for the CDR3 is TGCGCCAGCAGCTTGATCACTAGCGGGGATAATGAGCAGTTCTTC. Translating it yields CASSLITSGDNEQFF.

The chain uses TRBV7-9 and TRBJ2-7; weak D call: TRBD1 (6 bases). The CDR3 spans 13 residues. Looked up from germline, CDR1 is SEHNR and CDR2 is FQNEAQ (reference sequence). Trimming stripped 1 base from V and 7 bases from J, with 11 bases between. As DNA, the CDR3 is TGTGCCAGCAGCTTAGACTTCAGGGGTGAGCAGTACTTC. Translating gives CASSLDFRGEQYF.

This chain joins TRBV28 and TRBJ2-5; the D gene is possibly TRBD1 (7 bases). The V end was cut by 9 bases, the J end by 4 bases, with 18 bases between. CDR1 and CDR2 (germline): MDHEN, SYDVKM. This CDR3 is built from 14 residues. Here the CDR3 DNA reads TGTGCCAGGGTCAGGGGGGCCGATGGAGAGACCCAGTACTTC. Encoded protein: CARVRGADGETQYF.

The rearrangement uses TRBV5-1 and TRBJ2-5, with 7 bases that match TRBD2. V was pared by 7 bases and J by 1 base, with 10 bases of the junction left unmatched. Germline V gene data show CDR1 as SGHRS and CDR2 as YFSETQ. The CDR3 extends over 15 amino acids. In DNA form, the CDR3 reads TGCGCCAGCTCGGTCGGGGGGACCTTCCAAGAGACCCAGTACTTC. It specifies CASSVGGTFQETQYF.

Here the CDR3 reads CATSARQGFNEQYF. In DNA, the CDR3 is TGTGCCACCAGCGCCCGACAGGGGTTCAACGAGCAGTACTTC. The V call is TRBV15, the J call TRBJ2-7; 8 nucleotides align to TRBD1. V was pared by 5 bases and J by 5 bases, with 8 bases of the junction left unmatched. This CDR3 has 14 amino acids. Germline V CDR1 and CDR2: LNHNV, YYDKDF (reference sequence). Full variable domain (missing parts from reference TRBV15 and TRBJ2-7): DAMVIQNPRYQVTQFGKPVTLSCSQTLNHNVMYWYQQKSSQAPKLLFHYYDKDFNNEADTPDNFQSRRPNTSFCFLDIRSPGLGDTAMYLCATSARQGFNEQYFGPGTRLTVT.

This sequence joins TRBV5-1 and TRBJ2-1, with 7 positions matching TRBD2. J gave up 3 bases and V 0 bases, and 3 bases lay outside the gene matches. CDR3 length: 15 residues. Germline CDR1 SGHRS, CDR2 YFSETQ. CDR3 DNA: TGCGCCAGCAGCTTGGCCGGGGGGTTCTACAATGAGCAGTTCTTC. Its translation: CASSLAGGFYNEQFF.

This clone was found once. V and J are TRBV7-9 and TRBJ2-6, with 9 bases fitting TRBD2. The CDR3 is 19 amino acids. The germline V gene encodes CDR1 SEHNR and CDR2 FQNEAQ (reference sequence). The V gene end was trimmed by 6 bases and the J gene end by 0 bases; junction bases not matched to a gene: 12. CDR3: CASRVSGGHSSSGANVLTF. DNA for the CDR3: TGTGCCAGCAGGGTTAGCGGGGGCCACTCTAGCTCTGGGGCCAACGTCCTGACTTTC.

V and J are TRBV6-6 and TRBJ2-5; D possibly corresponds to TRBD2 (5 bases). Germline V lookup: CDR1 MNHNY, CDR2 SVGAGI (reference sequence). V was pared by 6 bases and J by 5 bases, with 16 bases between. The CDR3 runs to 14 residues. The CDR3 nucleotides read TGTGCCAGCAGCCGCTTTTTGGAGCGGGAGACCCAGTACTTC. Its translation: CASSRFLERETQYF.